This is a list of T cell receptor beta chains from one sample in a study of T-cell memory formation after mild COVID-19. MiXCR, run by TCRdb on the 5' RACE reads, gives a single entry per CDR3 protein. The sample includes some 120,000 distinct CDR3 sequences, approximately 17% of them seen just once. Material: PBMCs or a T cell subset sorted from them (not recorded which). The source is a man between 18 and 29 years old who had mild COVID-19 (a few samples of this study predate the infection). Cell type and time point are not known. CDR3s include the opening cysteine and the closing phenylalanine or tryptophan. The D gene is left open where the match is weak. Expanded clones get a size class; other rows say once, few or many, or leave the size out.

>-|TRBJ2-3|many|TRBV20-1
CSGGEPGADTQYF
TGCAGCGGAGGTGAACCTGGGGCGGATACGCAGTATTTT
>TRBD1|TRBJ2-2|-|TRBV7-2
CASSSLTGRTGELFF
TGTGCCAGCAGCTCCCTGACAGGGCGGACCGGGGAGCTGTTTTTT
>-|TRBJ2-1|-|TRBV4-3
CASSQAAGKPNWNEQFF
TGCGCCAGCAGCCAAGCCGCCGGGAAACCCAATTGGAATGAGCAGTTCTTC
>TRBD2|TRBJ2-7|many|TRBV24-1
CATTRRVAGPYEQYF
TGTGCCACGACGCGGCGAGTAGCGGGGCCCTACGAGCAGTACTTC
>TRBD1|TRBJ2-7|-|TRBV4-1
CASSQGQGPLFEQYF
TGCGCCAGCAGCCAAGGACAGGGGCCCCTCTTCGAGCAGTACTTC
>TRBD2|TRBJ2-3|few|TRBV6-2/TRBV6-3
CASSYGSGGAADTQYF
TGTGCCAGCAGTTACGGTAGCGGGGGGGCCGCAGATACGCAGTATTTT
>-|TRBJ2-1|-|TRBV28
CAISRGFRDEQFF
TGTGCCATCTCGCGAGGGTTTCGCGATGAGCAGTTCTTC
>TRBD2|TRBJ2-7|few|TRBV11-2
CASSFPAGGLYEQYF
TGTGCCAGCAGCTTCCCAGCGGGGGGGCTCTACGAGCAGTACTTC
>TRBD1|TRBJ2-7|-|TRBV5-4
CASSLAGQTYEQYF
TGTGCCAGCAGCTTGGCGGGACAGACCTACGAGCAGTACTTC
>-|TRBJ2-4|-|TRBV4-3
CASSQRVPPAKNIQYF
TGCGCCAGCAGCCAGCGTGTACCCCCGGCCAAAAACATTCAGTACTTC
>-|TRBJ2-5|few|TRBV10-3
CATSEGEETQYF
TGTGCCACCTCGGAAGGCGAAGAGACCCAGTACTTC
>TRBD1|TRBJ2-3|few|TRBV29-1
CSGTGAADTQYF
TGCAGCGGTACAGGGGCTGCGGATACGCAGTATTTT
>-|TRBJ2-3|few|TRBV9
CASSVAPGTGSTDTQYF
TGTGCCAGCAGCGTAGCACCGGGCACCGGTAGCACAGATACGCAGTATTTT